The TCR beta chain under discussion was sequenced for a study of shared clonotypes between healthy human individuals. Repertoires were generated with immunoSEQ multiplex PCR, while TCRdb's copy carries only in-frame clones and drops some. Of roughly 1 million clones in the sample, approximately 72% are singletons; the top ten hold approximately 1.5%. The sequence was collected from a man between 18 and 29 years old in good health. Sequences were obtained from memory CD4+ T cells sorted from blood. The subset is: CD45RA-negative fraction.

CDR3 sequence: CASSVEGSGRSTEQFF. DNA for the CDR3: TGTGCCAGCAGCGTAGAGGGGAGCGGGAGATCGACTGAGCAGTTCTTC. The rearrangement uses TRBV9 and TRBJ2-1; 8 bases line up with TRBD2. Unmatched junction bases numbered 11, after V lost 0 bases and J lost 9 bases. CDR3 length: 16 residues. The germline V gene encodes CDR1 SGDLS and CDR2 YYNGEE.